This T cell receptor beta chain was documented in a study of T cell changes during pregnancy in multiple sclerosis. This table comes from immunoSEQ multiplex PCR, and its TCRdb copy is limited to in-frame clones, with some not included. The table includes under 40,000 clones, approximately 87% detected once. Trimming left V 3 bases short and J 5 bases short, with 10 bases between. The germline CDR1 and CDR2 sequences are LNHDA and SQIVND (reference sequence). The CDR3 is 13 residues long. The chain uses TRBV19 and TRBJ1-1; D uncertain. This specimen was CD8+ T cells from peripheral blood mononuclear cells, taken after pregnancy. The TCR originated in a female donor with multiple sclerosis, enrolled in a pregnancy study. The CDR3: CASSIPGGTEAFF. The CDR3 DNA is TGTGCCAGTAGTATTCCCGGCGGAACTGAAGCTTTCTTT.